This T cell receptor (beta chain) was retrieved from a study of shared clonotypes between healthy human individuals (dated by TCRdb to 2019 to 2021). Regarding the study in general: The cohort included a few men and two women between 18 and 49 years of age. Per donor, three plates each were used for CD4 naive and CD4 memory, two for CD8 naive, and one for CD8 memory. The study deeply sequenced blood TCR repertoires of five healthy adults to estimate repertoire size and the extent of clonotype sharing between individuals. To increase sequencing depth and limit assay-specific biases, different laboratories used diverse techniques to prepare libraries and sequence TCR repertoires. Per donor, leukapheresis produced somewhere between about 0.94 and 9 billion PBMCs.

The donors were healthy, HIV-negative adults who had no recently reported acute infections or vaccinations. Every donor was a Caucasian adult living in Nashville, Tennessee, USA. CD8 memory samples were composed of magnetically selected CD45RO+ cells combined with CCR7-negative CD45RA+ effector memory (TemRA) cells. Blood was obtained by leukapheresis, after which PBMCs were separated by Ficoll-Histopaque density gradient centrifugation and cryopreserved in liquid nitrogen vapor phase. Analytical flow cytometry was used to check the purity and quantity of each magnetically sorted T cell population. Each sorted fraction had its genomic DNA isolated and then quantified by UV absorbance on a Nanodrop 2000c. Using the deep immunoSEQ assay, multiplex PCR amplified TCR CDR3 regions from genomic DNA. Genomic DNA extracted from each cell subset was distributed evenly over all wells of several immunoSEQ 96-well plates, and each plate served as one replicate. Each replicate PCR for sorted subsets received approximately 200 ng genomic DNA, equal to about 30,000 T cell genomes. Purified libraries were quantified with a Qubit 3.0 fluorometer, sized on a Bioanalyzer 2100, and re-quantified with the KAPA Library Quantification kit. Every immunoSEQ 96-well plate was sequenced on a dedicated single-read 150-cycle Illumina NextSeq 550 flow cell. The study's own analysis went as follows. Because the immunoSEQ output held only junctional sequences and lacked quality scores, the filtering could not match the filtering applied to full-length reads. To assign V/J genes and CDR3, sequences were annotated against IMGT germline references using PyIR, a Python wrapper for IgBLAST v1.9. Any read was removed if the V/J assignment was weak (E-value above 1e-6), the CDR3 was missing, or the read contained stop codons, out-of-frame junctions, or ambiguous translated residues. A V3J clonotype was defined by an identical inferred V gene, J gene, and CDR3 amino acid sequence. To compute the percentage overlap between repertoires, the number of shared unique clonotypes was divided by the size of the smaller repertoire. RTK rarefaction, the Chao1 estimator, and Recon v2.1 estimates of unobserved clonotypes were used to assess repertoire richness. OLGA was used to compute generation probabilities for all TCRbeta clonotypes that the gDNA method yielded from a few donors. Held by TCRdb, this immuneACCESS table contains in-frame sequences only and omits some clones. Under half of the omission traces to an unresolved V gene where checked; the cause of the rest is unknown. The V and J calls and clone size are taken from that table; D and trimming were inferred from the DNA. A total of about 380,000 clones appear in this sample, about 96% of them only once. The ten biggest clones cover less than 0.35% of the sample.

For this clone: No cognate antigen has been identified for it. It has no much larger one-base neighbor in the sample; base qualities were not kept.

Taken from the germline V gene, the CDR1 and CDR2 loops are SGHRS and YFSETQ. The CDR3 measures 17 amino acids from cysteine to phenylalanine. Only the CDR3 region is kept as DNA, spanning 51 bases read in frame from base 1. Deletion took 4 bases off V and 1 base off J, with a span of 19 bases between the germline ends. General findings and caveats noted by the study authors: The genetic and exposure-history diversity represented was limited by the small number of donors. Sampling was restricted to blood, and TCR repertoires in tissues likely differ from the TCR repertoires found in blood. Sharing across a handful of donors was observed for roughly 5.4% of naive CD4, 3% to 4% of naive CD8, 2% to 2.5% of memory CD4, and around 0.4% of memory CD8 clonotypes. Naive subsets generally had larger estimated clonotype richness than memory subsets. Even with the large sequencing depth, rarefaction of the sorted-subset datasets indicated that sequencing was incomplete. Clonotypes shared by all four sorted-subset donors showed higher generation probabilities than non-shared clonotypes. Pairwise subsampling led to the expectation that sequencing depth would affect the degree of clonotype sharing among donors.

Recombination connected TRBV5-1 to TRBJ2-3; the D gene is possibly TRBD2, with 6 bases matching. Sequencing was performed on memory CD8+ T cells sorted from blood. The sample's cell subset or site label, in plain terms: CD45RO+ cells pooled with CCR7-negative TemRA cells. The receptor's source is a man aged 30 to 45 in good health. The sequenced DNA is TGCGCCAGCAGCGGGGGAGGCCAGAAATGGGGCACAGATACGCAGTATTTT. It translates as CASSGGGQKWGTDTQYF.